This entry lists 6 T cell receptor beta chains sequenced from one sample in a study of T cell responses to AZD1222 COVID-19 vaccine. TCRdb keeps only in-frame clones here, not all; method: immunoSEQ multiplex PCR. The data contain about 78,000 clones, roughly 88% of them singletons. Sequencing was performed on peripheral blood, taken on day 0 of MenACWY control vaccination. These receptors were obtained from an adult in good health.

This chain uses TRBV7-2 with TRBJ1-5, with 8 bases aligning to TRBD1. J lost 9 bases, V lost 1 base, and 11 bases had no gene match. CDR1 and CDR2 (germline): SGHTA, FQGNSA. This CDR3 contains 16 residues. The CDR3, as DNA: TGTGCCAGCAGCTTAGATGGGGGGCACGGACAGGGGCCCCAGCATTTT. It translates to CASSLDGGHGQGPQHF. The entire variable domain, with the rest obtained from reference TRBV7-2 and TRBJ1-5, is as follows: GAGVSQSPSNKVTEKGKDVELRCDPISGHTALYWYRQSLGQGLEFLIYFQGNSAPDKSGLPSDRFSAERTGGSVSTLTIQRTQQEDSAVYLCASSLDGGHGQGPQHFGDGTRLSIL.

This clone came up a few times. The CDR3 region is CAWSAGLAVTDTQYF. CDR3 DNA sequence: TGTGCCTGGAGTGCCGGACTAGCGGTCACAGATACGCAGTATTTT. The gene calls are TRBV30 and TRBJ2-3; 10 nucleotides agree with TRBD2. Per germline, CDR1 GTSNPN and CDR2 SVGIG (reference sequence). The CDR3 extends over 15 amino acids. The junction had 3 bases not matched to a gene; V was cut back by 1 base and J by 2 bases.

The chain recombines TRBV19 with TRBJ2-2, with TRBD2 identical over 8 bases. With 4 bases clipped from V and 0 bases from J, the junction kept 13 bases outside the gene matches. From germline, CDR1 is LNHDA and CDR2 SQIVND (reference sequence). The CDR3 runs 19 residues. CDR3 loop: CASSKVPVSGVANTGELFF. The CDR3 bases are TGTGCCAGTAGTAAGGTCCCGGTTAGCGGGGTCGCGAACACCGGGGAGCTGTTTTTT. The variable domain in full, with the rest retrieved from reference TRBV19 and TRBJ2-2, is DGGITQSPKYLFRKEGQNVTLSCEQNLNHDAMYWYRQDPGQGLRLIYYSQIVNDFQKGDIAEGYSVSREKKESFPLTVTSAQKNPTAFYLCASSKVPVSGVANTGELFFGEGSRLTVL.

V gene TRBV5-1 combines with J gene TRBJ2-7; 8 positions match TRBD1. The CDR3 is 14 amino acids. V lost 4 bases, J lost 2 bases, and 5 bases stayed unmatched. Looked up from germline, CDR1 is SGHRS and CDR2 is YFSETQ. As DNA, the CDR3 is TGCGCCAGCAGCGTCCGGGACAGGACCTACGAGCAGTACTTC. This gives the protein CASSVRDRTYEQYF.

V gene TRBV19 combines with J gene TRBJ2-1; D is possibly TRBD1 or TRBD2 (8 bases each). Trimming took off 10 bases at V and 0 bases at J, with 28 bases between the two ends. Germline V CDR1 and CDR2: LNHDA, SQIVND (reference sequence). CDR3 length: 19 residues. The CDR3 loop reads CATERTGRLAGSSYNEQFF. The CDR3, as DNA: TGTGCCACCGAAAGGACAGGGAGATTAGCGGGGAGCTCCTACAATGAGCAGTTCTTC.

For the CDR3, the DNA is TGTGCCAGTAATTCGGTTGTGTTTAATGAAAAACTGTTTTTT. It encodes CASNSVVFNEKLFF. This chain joins TRBV19 and TRBJ1-4; D unresolved. V was pared by 7 bases and J by 4 bases, with 13 bases between. The germline V gene encodes CDR1 LNHDA and CDR2 SQIVND (reference sequence). This CDR3 contains 14 residues.